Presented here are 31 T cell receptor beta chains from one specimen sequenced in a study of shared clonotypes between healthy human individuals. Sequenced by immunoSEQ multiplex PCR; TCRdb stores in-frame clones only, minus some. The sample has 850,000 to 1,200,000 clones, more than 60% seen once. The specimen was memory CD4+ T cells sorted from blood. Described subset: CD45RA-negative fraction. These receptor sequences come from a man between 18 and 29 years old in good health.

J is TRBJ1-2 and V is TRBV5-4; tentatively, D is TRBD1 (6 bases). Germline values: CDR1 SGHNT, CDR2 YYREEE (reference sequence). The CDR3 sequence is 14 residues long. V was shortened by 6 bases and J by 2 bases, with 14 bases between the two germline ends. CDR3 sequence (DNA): TGTGCCAGCACCCCCGGGGGCACGAACTATGGCTACACCTTC. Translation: CASTPGGTNYGYTF.

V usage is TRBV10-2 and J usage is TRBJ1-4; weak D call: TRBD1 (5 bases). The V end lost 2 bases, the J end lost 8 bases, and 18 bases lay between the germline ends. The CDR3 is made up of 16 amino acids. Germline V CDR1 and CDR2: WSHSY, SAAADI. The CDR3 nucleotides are TGCGCCAGCAGTGAGCAAACCCCGGGACTCGGGGAAAAACTGTTTTTT. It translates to CASSEQTPGLGEKLFF.

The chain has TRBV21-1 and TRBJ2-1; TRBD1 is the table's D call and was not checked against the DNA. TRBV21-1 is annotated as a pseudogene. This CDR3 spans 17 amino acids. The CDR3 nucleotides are TGTGCCAGCAGCACAAGGGTGAGCGCAGGGGGCTTCAATGAGCAGTTCTTC. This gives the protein CASSTRVSAGGFNEQFF.

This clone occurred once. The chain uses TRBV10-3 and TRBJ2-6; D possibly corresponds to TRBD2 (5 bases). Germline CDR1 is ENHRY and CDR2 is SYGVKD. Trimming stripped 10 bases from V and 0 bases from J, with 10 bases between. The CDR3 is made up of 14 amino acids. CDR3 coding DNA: TGTGCCACAAACGGGATCTCTGGGGCCAACGTCCTGACTTTC. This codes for CATNGISGANVLTF.

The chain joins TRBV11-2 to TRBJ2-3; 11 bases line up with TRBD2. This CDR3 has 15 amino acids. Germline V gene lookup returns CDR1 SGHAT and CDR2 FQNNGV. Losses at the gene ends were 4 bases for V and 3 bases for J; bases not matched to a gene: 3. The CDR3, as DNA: TGTGCCAGCAGCTCTAGCGGGAGGATGACAGATACGCAGTATTTT. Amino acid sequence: CASSSSGRMTDTQYF. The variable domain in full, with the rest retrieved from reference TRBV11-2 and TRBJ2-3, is EAGVAQSPRYKIIEKRQSVAFWCNPISGHATLYWYQQILGQGPKLLIQFQNNGVVDDSQLPKDRFSAERLKGVDSTLKIQPAKLEDSAVYLCASSSSGRMTDTQYFGPGTRLTVL.

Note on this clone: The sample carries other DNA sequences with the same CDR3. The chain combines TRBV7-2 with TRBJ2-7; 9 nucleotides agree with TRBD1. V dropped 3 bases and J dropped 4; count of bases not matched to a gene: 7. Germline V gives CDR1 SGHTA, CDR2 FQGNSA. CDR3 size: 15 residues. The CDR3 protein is CASSLSGTGSYEQYF. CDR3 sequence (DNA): TGTGCCAGCAGCTTGTCCGGGACAGGGAGTTACGAGCAGTACTTC.

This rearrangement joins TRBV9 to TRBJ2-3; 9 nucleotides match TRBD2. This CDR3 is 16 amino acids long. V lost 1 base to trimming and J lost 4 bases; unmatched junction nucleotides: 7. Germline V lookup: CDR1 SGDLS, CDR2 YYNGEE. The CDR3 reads CASSVQGAGGPDTQYF. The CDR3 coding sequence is TGTGCCAGCAGCGTACAAGGAGCGGGGGGACCAGATACGCAGTATTTT.

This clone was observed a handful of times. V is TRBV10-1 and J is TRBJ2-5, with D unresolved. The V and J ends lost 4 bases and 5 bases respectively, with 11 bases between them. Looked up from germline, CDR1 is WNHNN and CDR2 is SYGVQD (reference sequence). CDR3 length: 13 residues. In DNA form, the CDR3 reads TGCGCCAGCAGTGGAAGGGCGAGCGAGACCCAGTACTTC. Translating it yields CASSGRASETQYF.

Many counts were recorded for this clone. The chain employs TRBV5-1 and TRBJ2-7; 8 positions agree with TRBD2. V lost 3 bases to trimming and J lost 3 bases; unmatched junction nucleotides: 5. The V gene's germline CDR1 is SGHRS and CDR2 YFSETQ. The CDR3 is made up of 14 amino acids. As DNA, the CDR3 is TGCGCCAGCAGCTGGAGCGGGAGAGGCTACGAGCAGTACTTC. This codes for CASSWSGRGYEQYF.

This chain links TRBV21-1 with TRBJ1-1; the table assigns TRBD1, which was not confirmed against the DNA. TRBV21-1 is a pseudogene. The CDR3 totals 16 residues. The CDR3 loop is CASSKPPEGAYTEAFF. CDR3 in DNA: TGTGCCAGCAGCAAACCCCCGGAAGGGGCGTACACTGAAGCTTTCTTT.

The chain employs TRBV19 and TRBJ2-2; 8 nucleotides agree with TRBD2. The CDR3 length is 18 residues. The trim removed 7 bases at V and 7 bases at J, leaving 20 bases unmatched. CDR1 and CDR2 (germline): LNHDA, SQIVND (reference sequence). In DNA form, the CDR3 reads TGTGCCAGTATGATTCTATTCCGGGAGGGCCGAGGGAACGGGGAGCTGTTTTTT. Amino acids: CASMILFREGRGNGELFF.

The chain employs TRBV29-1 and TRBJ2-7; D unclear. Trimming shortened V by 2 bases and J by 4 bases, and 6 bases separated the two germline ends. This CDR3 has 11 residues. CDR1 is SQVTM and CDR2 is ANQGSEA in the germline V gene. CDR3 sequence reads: CSVEMGYEQYF. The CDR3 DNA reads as TGCAGCGTTGAAATGGGTTACGAGCAGTACTTC.

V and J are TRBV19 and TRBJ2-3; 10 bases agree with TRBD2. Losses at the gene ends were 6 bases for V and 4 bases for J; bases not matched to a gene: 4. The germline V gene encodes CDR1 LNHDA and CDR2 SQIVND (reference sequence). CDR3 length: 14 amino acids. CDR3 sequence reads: CASRRLAGADTQYF. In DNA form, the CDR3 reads TGTGCCAGTAGGAGGCTAGCGGGAGCAGATACGCAGTATTTT.

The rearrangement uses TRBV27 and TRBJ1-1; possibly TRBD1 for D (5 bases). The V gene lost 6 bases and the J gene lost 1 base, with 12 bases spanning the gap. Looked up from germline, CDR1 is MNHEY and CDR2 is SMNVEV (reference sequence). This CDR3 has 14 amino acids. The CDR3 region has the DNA TGTGCCAGCAGCCGTGGGGCGGAGAACACTGAAGCTTTCTTT. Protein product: CASSRGAENTEAFF.

The chain's CDR3 is CASSLDGGRQETQYF. The CDR3 DNA is TGTGCCAGCAGCTTAGACGGGGGCCGCCAAGAGACCCAGTACTTC. The chain uses TRBV7-2 and TRBJ2-5; the D call may be TRBD1 or TRBD2 (6 bases each). CDR1 SGHTA and CDR2 FQGNSA come from the germline V gene. The CDR3 loop spans 15 amino acids. V was clipped by 1 base and J by 1 base, with 10 bases between them. The complete variable domain, with remaining parts taken from reference TRBV7-2 and TRBJ2-5, reads GAGVSQSPSNKVTEKGKDVELRCDPISGHTALYWYRQSLGQGLEFLIYFQGNSAPDKSGLPSDRFSAERTGGSVSTLTIQRTQQEDSAVYLCASSLDGGRQETQYFGPGTRLLVL.

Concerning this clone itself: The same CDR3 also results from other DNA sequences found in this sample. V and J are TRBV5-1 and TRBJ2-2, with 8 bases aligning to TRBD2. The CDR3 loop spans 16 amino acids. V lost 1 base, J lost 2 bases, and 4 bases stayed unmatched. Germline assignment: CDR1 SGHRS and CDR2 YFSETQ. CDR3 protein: CASSLRSGVNTGELFF. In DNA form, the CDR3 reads TGCGCCAGCAGCTTGCGTAGCGGGGTAAACACCGGGGAGCTGTTTTTT.

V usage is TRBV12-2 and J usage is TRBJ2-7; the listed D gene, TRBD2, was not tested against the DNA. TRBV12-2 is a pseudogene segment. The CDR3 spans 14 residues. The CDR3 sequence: CASRLAGGPREQYF. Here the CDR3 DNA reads TGTGCAAGTCGCTTAGCGGGAGGGCCCCGCGAGCAGTACTTC.

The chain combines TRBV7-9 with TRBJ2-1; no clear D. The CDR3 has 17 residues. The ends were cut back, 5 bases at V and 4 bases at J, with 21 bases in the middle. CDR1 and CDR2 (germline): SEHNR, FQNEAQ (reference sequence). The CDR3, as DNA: TGTGCCAGCAGCGACGGGCCGCCACCCCACCTTTACAATGAGCAGTTCTTC. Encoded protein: CASSDGPPPHLYNEQFF.

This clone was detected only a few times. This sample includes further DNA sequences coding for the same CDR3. The CDR3 nucleotides read TGCGCCAGCAGCCAAGACGACAGAGCTTATGGCTACACCTTC. Translating it yields CASSQDDRAYGYTF. The chain recombines TRBV4-1 with TRBJ1-2, with a weak D call TRBD1 (5 bases). The CDR3 is made up of 14 amino acids. V was pared by 0 bases and J by 5 bases, with 10 bases between. Germline V gene lookup returns CDR1 MGHRA and CDR2 YSYEKL.

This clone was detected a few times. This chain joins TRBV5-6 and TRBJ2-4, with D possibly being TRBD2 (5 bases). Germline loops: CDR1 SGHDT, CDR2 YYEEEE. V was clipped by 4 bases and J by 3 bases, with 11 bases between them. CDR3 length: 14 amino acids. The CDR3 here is CASSLRGSKNIQYF. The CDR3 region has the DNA TGTGCCAGCAGCCTTCGGGGAAGCAAAAACATTCAGTACTTC.

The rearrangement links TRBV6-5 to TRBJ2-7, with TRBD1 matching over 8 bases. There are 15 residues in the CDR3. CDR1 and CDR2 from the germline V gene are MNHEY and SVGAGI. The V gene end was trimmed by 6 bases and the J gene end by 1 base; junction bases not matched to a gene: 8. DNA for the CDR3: TGTGCCAGCAGACTACGGGACAGGACTTCCTACGAGCAGTACTTC. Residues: CASRLRDRTSYEQYF.

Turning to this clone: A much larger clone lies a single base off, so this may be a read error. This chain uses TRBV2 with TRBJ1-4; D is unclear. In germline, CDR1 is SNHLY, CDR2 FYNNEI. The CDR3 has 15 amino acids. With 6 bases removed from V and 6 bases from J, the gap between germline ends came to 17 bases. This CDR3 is CASRGRQDIHEKLFF. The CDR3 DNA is TGTGCCAGCAGAGGACGCCAGGATATTCATGAAAAACTGTTTTTT.

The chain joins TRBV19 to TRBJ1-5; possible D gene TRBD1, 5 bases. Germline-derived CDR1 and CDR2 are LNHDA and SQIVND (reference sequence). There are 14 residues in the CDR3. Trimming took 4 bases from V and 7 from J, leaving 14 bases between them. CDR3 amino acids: CASSRGSLGQPQHF. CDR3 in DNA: TGTGCCAGTAGTAGGGGGTCCCTAGGACAGCCCCAGCATTTT.

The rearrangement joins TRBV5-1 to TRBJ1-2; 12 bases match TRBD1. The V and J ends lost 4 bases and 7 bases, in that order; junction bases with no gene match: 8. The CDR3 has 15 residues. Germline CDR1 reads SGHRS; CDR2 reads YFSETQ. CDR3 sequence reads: CASSPEGQGATGYTF. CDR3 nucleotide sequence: TGCGCCAGCAGCCCAGAGGGACAGGGGGCGACTGGCTACACCTTC.

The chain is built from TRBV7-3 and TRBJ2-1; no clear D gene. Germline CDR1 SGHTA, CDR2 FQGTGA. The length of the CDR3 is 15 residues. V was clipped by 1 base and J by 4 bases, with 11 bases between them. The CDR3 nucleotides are TGTGCCAGCAGCTTAAATCGTGGAGCTTACAATGAGCAGTTCTTC. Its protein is CASSLNRGAYNEQFF.

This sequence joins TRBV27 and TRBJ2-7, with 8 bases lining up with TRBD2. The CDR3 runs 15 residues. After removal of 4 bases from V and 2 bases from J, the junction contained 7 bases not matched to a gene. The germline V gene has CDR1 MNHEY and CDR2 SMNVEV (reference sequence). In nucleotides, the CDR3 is TGTGCCAGCAGTTATCTAGCGGGCCCGGCCTACGAGCAGTACTTC. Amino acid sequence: CASSYLAGPAYEQYF.

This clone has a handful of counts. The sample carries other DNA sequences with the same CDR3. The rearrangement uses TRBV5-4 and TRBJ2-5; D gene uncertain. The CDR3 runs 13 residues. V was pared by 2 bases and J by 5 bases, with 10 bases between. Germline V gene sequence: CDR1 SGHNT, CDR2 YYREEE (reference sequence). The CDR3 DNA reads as TGTGCCAGCAGCTTAGATCCCGGGGAGACCCAGTACTTC. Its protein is CASSLDPGETQYF.

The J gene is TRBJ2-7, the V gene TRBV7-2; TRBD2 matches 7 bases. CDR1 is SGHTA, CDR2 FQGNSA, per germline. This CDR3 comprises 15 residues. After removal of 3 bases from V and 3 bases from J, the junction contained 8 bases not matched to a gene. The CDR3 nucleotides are TGTGCCAGCAGCTTGGCTAGCGGAGCTTACTACGAGCAGTACTTC. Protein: CASSLASGAYYEQYF.

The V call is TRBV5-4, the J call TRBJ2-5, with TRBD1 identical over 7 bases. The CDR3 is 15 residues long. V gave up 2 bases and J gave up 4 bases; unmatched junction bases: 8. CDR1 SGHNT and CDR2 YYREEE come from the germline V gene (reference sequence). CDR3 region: CASSLPGQIRETQYF. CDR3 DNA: TGTGCCAGCAGCTTACCGGGACAGATTCGAGAGACCCAGTACTTC.

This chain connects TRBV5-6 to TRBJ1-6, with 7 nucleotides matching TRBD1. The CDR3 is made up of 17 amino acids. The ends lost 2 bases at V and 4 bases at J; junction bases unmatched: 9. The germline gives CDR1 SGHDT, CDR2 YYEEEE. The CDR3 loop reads CASSLIKGATYNSPLHF. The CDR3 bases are TGTGCCAGCAGCTTAATTAAGGGGGCGACTTATAATTCACCCCTCCACTTT.

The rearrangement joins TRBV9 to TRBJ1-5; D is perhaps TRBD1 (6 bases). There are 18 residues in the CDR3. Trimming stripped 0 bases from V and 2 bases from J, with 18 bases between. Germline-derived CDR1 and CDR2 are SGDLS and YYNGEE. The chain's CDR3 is CASSVESRPGGCNQPQHF. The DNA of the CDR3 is TGTGCCAGCAGCGTAGAGAGCCGACCGGGGGGCTGCAATCAGCCCCAGCATTTT.